This TCR beta chain was identified during a study of T cells in Graves' hyperthyroidism and ophthalmopathy. The investigators amplified TCR beta CDR3 regions from RNA transcripts. HTBI primers drove first-round RT-PCR of the TCR CDR3. Using its own MiXCR run on the multiplex PCR reads, TCRdb lists one record per CDR3 protein. The profile covers about 290,000 distinct CDR3 sequences, with 12% to 15% appearing a single time and roughly 7.9% taken by the ten largest. Criteria for exclusion of patients were uncontrolled infection, other autoimmune disease, pregnancy or lactation. In germline, CDR1 is GTSNPN, CDR2 SVGIG (reference sequence). V lost 8 bases and J lost 0, with 10 bases in between. CDR3 length equals 12 residues.

The specimen sequenced was blood. The sequence derives from a woman aged 35 to 49 with Graves' hyperthyroidism. The chain has TRBV30 and TRBJ1-1; D is unresolved. For the CDR3, the DNA is TGTGCCGTCGTTAGTTTGAACACTGAAGCTTTCTTT. Its translation: CAVVSLNTEAFF.